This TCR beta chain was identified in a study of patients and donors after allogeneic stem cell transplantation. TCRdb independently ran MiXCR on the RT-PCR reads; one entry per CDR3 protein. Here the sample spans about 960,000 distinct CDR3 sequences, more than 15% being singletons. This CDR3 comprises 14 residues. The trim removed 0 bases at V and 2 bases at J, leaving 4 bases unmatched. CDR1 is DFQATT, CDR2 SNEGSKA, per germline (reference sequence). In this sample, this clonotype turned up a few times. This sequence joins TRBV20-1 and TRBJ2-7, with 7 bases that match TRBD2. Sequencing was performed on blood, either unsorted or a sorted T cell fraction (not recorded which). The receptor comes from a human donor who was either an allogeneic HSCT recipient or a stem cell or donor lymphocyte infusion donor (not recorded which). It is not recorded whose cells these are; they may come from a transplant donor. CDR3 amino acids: CSARDVRGTYEQYF. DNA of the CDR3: TGCAGTGCTAGAGATGTGCGGGGGACCTACGAGCAGTACTTC.